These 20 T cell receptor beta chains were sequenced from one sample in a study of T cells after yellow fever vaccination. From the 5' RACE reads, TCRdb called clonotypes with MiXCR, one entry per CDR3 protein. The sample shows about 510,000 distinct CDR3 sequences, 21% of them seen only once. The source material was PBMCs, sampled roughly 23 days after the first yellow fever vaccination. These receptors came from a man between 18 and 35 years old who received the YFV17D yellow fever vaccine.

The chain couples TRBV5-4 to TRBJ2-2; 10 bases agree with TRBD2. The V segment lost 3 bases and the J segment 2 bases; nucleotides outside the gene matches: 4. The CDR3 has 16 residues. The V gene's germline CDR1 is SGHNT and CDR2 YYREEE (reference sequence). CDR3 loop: CASSSRTSGNTGELFF. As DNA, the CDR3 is TGTGCCAGCAGCTCCAGGACTAGCGGAAACACCGGGGAGCTGTTTTTT. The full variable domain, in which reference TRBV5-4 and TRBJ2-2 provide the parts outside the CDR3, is ETGVTQSPTHLIKTRGQQVTLRCSSQSGHNTVSWYQQALGQGPQFIFQYYREEENGRGNFPPRFSGLQFPNYSSELNVNALELDDSALYLCASSSRTSGNTGELFFGEGSRLTVL.

In DNA form, the CDR3 reads TGTGCCAGCAGCACCGGACTAGGGGTGCAGTATTTT. It translates to CASSTGLGVQYF. The chain couples TRBV7-3 to TRBJ2-3; 7 bases match TRBD2. The V segment lost 5 bases and the J segment 11 bases; nucleotides outside the gene matches: 7. The CDR3 length is 12 residues. Germline CDR1 reads SGHTA; CDR2 reads FQGTGA.

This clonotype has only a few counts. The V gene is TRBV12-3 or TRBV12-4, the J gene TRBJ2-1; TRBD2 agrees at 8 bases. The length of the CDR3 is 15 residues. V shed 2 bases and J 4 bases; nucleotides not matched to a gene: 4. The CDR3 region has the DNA TGTGCCAGCAGTTTACCAGCGGGGGATTACAATGAGCAGTTCTTC. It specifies CASSLPAGDYNEQFF.

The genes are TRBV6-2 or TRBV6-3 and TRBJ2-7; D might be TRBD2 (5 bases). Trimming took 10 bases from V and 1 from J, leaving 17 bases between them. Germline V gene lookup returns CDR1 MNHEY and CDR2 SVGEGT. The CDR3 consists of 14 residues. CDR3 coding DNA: TGTGCCACCGGCAAGAGGGTGGCTTCCTACGAGCAGTACGTC. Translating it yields CATGKRVASYEQYV.

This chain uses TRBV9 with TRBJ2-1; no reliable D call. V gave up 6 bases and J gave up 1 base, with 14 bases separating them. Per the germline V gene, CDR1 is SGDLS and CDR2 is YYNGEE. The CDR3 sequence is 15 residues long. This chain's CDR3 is CASTSQAGSYNEQFF. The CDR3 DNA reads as TGTGCCAGCACCTCTCAAGCTGGGTCCTACAATGAGCAGTTCTTC.

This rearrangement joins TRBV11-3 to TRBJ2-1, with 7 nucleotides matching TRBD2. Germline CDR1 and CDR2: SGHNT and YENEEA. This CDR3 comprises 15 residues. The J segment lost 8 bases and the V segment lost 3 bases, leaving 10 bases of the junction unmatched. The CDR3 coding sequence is TGTGCCAGCAGCTTCACGTCGACTAGCTCCCATGAGCAGTTCTTC. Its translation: CASSFTSTSSHEQFF.

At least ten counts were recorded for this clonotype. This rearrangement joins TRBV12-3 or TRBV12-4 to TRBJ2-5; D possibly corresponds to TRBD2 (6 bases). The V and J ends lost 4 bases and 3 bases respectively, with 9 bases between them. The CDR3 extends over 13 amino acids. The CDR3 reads CASSYLAEETQYF. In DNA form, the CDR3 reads TGTGCCAGCAGTTACTTAGCGGAAGAGACCCAGTACTTC.

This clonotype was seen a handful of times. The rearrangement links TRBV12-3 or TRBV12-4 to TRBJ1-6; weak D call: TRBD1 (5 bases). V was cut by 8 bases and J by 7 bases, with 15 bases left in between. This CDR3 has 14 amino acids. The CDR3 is CASCTGPKNSPLHF. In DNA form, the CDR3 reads TGTGCCAGCTGTACAGGCCCAAAAAATTCACCCCTCCACTTT.

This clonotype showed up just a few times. CDR3 sequence reads: CSAAGKNTGELFF. CDR3 nucleotide sequence: TGCAGTGCTGCCGGCAAAAACACCGGGGAGCTGTTTTTT. The rearrangement joins TRBV29-1 to TRBJ2-2; D unresolved. The CDR3 loop spans 13 amino acids. CDR1 is SQVTM, CDR2 ANQGSEA, per germline.

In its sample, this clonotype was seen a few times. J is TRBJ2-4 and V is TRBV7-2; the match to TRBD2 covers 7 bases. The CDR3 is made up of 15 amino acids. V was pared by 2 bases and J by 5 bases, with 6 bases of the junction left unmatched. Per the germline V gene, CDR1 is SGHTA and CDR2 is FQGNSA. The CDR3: CASSLTGRRENIQYF. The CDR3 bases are TGTGCCAGCAGCTTAACCGGGAGGCGGGAAAACATTCAGTACTTC. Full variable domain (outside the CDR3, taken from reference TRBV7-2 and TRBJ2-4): GAGVSQSPSNKVTEKGKDVELRCDPISGHTALYWYRQSLGQGLEFLIYFQGNSAPDKSGLPSDRFSAERTGGSVSTLTIQRTQQEDSAVYLCASSLTGRRENIQYFGAGTRLSVL.

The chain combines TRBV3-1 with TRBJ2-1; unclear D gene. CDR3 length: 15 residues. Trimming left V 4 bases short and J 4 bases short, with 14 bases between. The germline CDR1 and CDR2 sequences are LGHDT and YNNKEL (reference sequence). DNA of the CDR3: TGTGCCAGCAGCCCTATGGTGTCCCCTTACAATGAGCAGTTCTTC. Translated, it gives CASSPMVSPYNEQFF.

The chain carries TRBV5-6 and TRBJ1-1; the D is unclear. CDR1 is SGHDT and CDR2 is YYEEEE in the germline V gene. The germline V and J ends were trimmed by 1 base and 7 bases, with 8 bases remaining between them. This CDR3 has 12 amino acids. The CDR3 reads CASSLISGEAFF. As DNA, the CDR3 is TGTGCCAGCAGCTTGATCTCCGGTGAAGCTTTCTTT.

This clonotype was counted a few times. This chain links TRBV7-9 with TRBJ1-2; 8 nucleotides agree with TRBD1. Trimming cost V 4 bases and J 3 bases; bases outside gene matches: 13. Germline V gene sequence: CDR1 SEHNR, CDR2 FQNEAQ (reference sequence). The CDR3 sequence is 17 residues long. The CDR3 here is CASSSRGQGRFDYGYTF. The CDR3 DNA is TGTGCCAGCAGCTCACGAGGACAGGGAAGGTTTGACTATGGCTACACCTTC.

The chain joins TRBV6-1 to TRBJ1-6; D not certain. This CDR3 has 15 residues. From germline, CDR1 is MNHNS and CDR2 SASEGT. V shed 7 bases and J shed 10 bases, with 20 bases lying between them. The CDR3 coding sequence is TGTGCCAGCACCCTAAGAGCGCCGGGCGGATCACCCCTCCACTTT. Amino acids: CASTLRAPGGSPLHF.

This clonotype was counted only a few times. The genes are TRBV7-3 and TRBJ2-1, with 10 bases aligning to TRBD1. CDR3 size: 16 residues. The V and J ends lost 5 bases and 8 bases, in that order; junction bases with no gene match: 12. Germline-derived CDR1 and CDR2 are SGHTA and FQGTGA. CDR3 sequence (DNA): TGTGCCAGCAGCCCTCAACCCCGGACAGGGGGAGATGAGCAGTTCTTC. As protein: CASSPQPRTGGDEQFF.

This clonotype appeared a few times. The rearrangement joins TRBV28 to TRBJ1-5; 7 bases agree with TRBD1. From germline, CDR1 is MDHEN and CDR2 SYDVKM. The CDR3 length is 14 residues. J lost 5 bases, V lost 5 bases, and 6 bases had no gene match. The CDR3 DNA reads TGTGCCAGCAGTCAACAGGGGTGGTATCAGCCCCAGCATTTT. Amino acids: CASSQQGWYQPQHF.

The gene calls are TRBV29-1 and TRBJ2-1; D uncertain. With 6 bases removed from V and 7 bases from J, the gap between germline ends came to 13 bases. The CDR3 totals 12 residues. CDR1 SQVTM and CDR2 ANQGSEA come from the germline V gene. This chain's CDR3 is CSVAISSNEQFF. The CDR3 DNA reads TGCAGCGTAGCGATAAGTTCGAATGAGCAGTTCTTC.

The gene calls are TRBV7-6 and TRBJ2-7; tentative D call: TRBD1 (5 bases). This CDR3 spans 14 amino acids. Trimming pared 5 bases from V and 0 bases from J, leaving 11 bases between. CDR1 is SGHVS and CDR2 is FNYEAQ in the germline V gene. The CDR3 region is CASSSRVRSYEQYF. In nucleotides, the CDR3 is TGTGCCAGCAGCAGCAGGGTCCGCTCCTACGAGCAGTACTTC. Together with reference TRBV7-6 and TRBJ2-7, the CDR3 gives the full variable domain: GAGVSQSPRYKVTKRGQDVALRCDPISGHVSLYWYRQALGQGPEFLTYFNYEAQQDKSGLPNDRFSAERPEGSISTLTIQRTEQRDSAMYRCASSSRVRSYEQYFGPGTRLTVT.

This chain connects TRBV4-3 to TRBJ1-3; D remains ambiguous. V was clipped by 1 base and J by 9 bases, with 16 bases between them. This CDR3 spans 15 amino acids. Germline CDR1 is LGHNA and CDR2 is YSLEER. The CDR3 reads CASSQVRAAQTTIYF. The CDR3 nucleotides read TGCGCCAGCAGCCAAGTTAGGGCAGCCCAGACCACCATATATTTT.

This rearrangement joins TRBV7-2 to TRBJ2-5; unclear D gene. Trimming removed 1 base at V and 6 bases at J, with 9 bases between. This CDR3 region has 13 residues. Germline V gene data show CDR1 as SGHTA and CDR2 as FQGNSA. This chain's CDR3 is CASSLDGPQTQYF. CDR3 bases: TGTGCCAGCAGCTTAGACGGGCCCCAGACCCAGTACTTC.